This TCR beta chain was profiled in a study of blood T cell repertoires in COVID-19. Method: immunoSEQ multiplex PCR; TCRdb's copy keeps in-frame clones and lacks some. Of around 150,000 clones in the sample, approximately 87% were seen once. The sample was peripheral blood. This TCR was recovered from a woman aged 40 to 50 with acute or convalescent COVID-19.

The CDR3 reads CASSFGRVTLNYGYTF. The DNA of the CDR3 is TGTGCCAGCAGTTTCGGCAGGGTTACTTTGAACTATGGCTACACCTTC. V gene TRBV27 combines with J gene TRBJ1-2; D may be TRBD1 (5 bases). Germline CDR1 is MNHEY and CDR2 is SMNVEV (reference sequence). V was cut by 3 bases and J by 2 bases, with 16 bases left in between. This CDR3 contains 16 residues.